This TCR beta chain was sequenced during a study of T-cell memory formation after mild COVID-19. Study overall: The study found TCR clusters largely donor specific. General study results and limits: The finding that pre-infection memory included some responding clones suggested that cross-reactive memory joined.

TCRdb re-analysed the 5' RACE reads in MiXCR, keeping a single row per CDR3 protein. This sample has roughly 400,000 distinct CDR3 sequences; roughly 15% occur once, and the top ten carry around a fifth. With respect to this clonotype: The antigen is undetermined.

The sample was PBMCs or a T cell subset sorted from them (not recorded which). The sequence was obtained from a man aged 18 to 35 who had mild COVID-19 (a few samples of this study predate the infection). Cell type and time point are not known.

CDR3 residues: CASTLSTGEETQYF. CDR3 nucleotides: TGTGCCAGCACCCTCTCAACAGGGGAAGAGACCCAGTACTTC. The V gene is TRBV5-6, the J gene TRBJ2-5; 7 bases align to TRBD1. Germline V gene lookup returns CDR1 SGHDT and CDR2 YYEEEE. The CDR3 is 14 residues long. V was pared by 6 bases and J by 3 bases, with 8 bases of the junction left unmatched.